The 32 T cell receptor beta chains below were found in one sample sequenced in a study of human T cells and chemical hapten exposure. TCRdb fed the RACE reads into MiXCR, producing one record per CDR3 protein. Seen here are a few hundred thousand distinct CDR3 sequences, approximately 5.1% observed once, and the top ten hold 2% to 2.5%. This sample's time point: patch test 1, 2 weeks after DPC sensitization. Treatment noted: therapeutic diphenylcyclopropenone sensitization with weekly scalp DPC. Material: whole blood, obtained in connection with sensitization to the hapten diphenylcyclopropenone (DPC). The receptors were sampled from a woman in her forties or fifties with alopecia areata. Some clones in this sample may be carry-over from other donors' samples.

At least ten counts were recorded for this clonotype. This sequence joins TRBV7-8 and TRBJ1-2, with D possibly being TRBD1 (6 bases). This CDR3 is built from 14 residues. Germline V gene lookup returns CDR1 SGHVS and CDR2 FQNEAQ. V lost 3 bases, J lost 7 bases, and 15 bases lay in between. The chain's CDR3 is CASSFSGGSSGYTF. The CDR3 coding sequence is TGTGCCAGCAGCTTTTCCGGGGGCAGTTCTGGCTACACCTTC.

This clonotype was observed many times. This CDR3 reads CASSLGRENTEAFF. Here the CDR3 DNA reads TGCGCCAGCAGCTTGGGGCGGGAGAACACTGAAGCTTTCTTT. The gene calls are TRBV5-1 and TRBJ1-1, with D uncertain. Germline CDR1 and CDR2: SGHRS and YFSETQ. The germline V and J ends were trimmed by 0 bases and 1 base, with 7 bases remaining between them. This CDR3 spans 14 amino acids. The full variable domain, with the rest looked up from reference TRBV5-1 and TRBJ1-1, is KAGVTQTPRYLIKTRGQQVTLSCSPISGHRSVSWYQQTPGQGLQFLFEYFSETQRNKGNFPGRFSGRQFSNSRSEMNVSTLELGDSALYLCASSLGRENTEAFFGQGTRLTVV.

This clonotype was seen many times. The V and J genes are TRBV29-1 and TRBJ2-7; TRBD2 is a possible D gene (5 bases). V lost 2 bases and J 6 bases, leaving 17 bases between the germline ends. The CDR3 covers 14 residues. The germline V gene has CDR1 SQVTM and CDR2 ANQGSEA. CDR3 nucleotides: TGCAGCGTTGAACTAAACACCGCCCGGGGCGAGCAGTACTTC. This gives the protein CSVELNTARGEQYF.

This clonotype was seen at least ten times. This sequence joins TRBV29-1 and TRBJ1-2; D gene ambiguous. Germline CDR1 is SQVTM and CDR2 is ANQGSEA. Trimming removed 0 bases from V and 8 bases from J, with 4 bases in between. This CDR3 spans 10 amino acids. CDR3 bases: TGCAGCGTTGAAGAGTCCGGCTACACCTTC. It translates to CSVEESGYTF.

This clonotype turned up a few times. This chain connects TRBV28 to TRBJ1-5, with D hard to call. Germline V CDR1 and CDR2: MDHEN, SYDVKM. This CDR3 comprises 15 residues. V was pared by 3 bases and J by 7 bases, with 16 bases between. The CDR3 loop reads CASSFPRQVKQPQHF. CDR3 DNA: TGTGCCAGCAGTTTCCCTCGACAAGTAAAGCAGCCCCAGCATTTT. The full variable domain, completed using reference TRBV28 and TRBJ1-5, is DVKVTQSSRYLVKRTGEKVFLECVQDMDHENMFWYRQDPGLGLRLIYFSYDVKMKEKGDIPEGYSVSREKKERFSLILESASTNQTSMYLCASSFPRQVKQPQHFGDGTRLSIL.

This clonotype was counted ten times or more. The chain carries TRBV6-5 and TRBJ2-5; D is perhaps TRBD2 (7 bases). The CDR3 sequence is 14 residues long. Germline loops: CDR1 MNHEY, CDR2 SVGAGI. With 6 bases removed from V and 5 bases from J, the gap between germline ends came to 16 bases. CDR3: CASRLMGGPETQYF. The CDR3 DNA follows: TGTGCCAGCAGATTAATGGGGGGGCCGGAGACCCAGTACTTC.

This clonotype was seen repeatedly, ten times or more. This sequence joins TRBV3-1 and TRBJ1-4; 7 bases agree with TRBD1. V was clipped by 1 base and J by 0 bases; unmatched bases: 8. Looked up from germline, CDR1 is LGHDT and CDR2 is YNNKEL (reference sequence). This CDR3 region has 18 residues. CDR3 loop: CASSQGLTGTATNEKLFF. The CDR3 DNA sequence: TGTGCCAGCAGCCAAGGGTTGACCGGGACAGCAACTAATGAAAAACTGTTTTTT.

This clonotype showed up many times. The rearrangement uses TRBV5-6 and TRBJ2-1; 11 bases agree with TRBD1. The CDR3 has 15 residues. V gave up 4 bases and J gave up 3 bases; unmatched junction bases: 3. From germline, CDR1 is SGHDT and CDR2 YYEEEE. This chain's CDR3 is CASSTGTGGYNEQFF. The CDR3 bases are TGTGCCAGCAGCACCGGGACAGGGGGCTACAATGAGCAGTTCTTC.

This clonotype was seen at least ten times. The V call is TRBV13, the J call TRBJ2-1, with 8 bases identical to TRBD2. V trimming: 5 bases; J trimming: 7 bases; junction bases outside the gene matches: 7. This CDR3 spans 14 amino acids. The germline gives CDR1 PRHDT, CDR2 FYEKMQ (reference sequence). The chain's CDR3 is CASSPGGGGNEQFF. The CDR3 bases are TGTGCCAGCAGCCCTGGCGGCGGGGGGAATGAGCAGTTCTTC. Full variable domain (outside the CDR3, taken from reference TRBV13 and TRBJ2-1): AAGVIQSPRHLIKEKRETATLKCYPIPRHDTVYWYQQGPGQDPQFLISFYEKMQSDKGSIPDRFSAQQFSDYHSELNMSSLELGDSALYFCASSPGGGGNEQFFGPGTRLTVL.

This clonotype has ten or more counts. This sequence joins TRBV5-1 and TRBJ1-2, with 8 bases aligning to TRBD1. Germline lookup yields CDR1 SGHRS and CDR2 YFSETQ. Losses at the gene ends were 0 bases for V and 5 bases for J; bases not matched to a gene: 3. This CDR3 spans 14 amino acids. CDR3 DNA: TGCGCCAGCAGCTTGGAGGGACAGGCTTATGGCTACACCTTC. Translated: CASSLEGQAYGYTF.

This clonotype was seen only a few times. This chain links TRBV29-1 with TRBJ2-5, with 13 bases lining up with TRBD2. Trimming at V came to 6 bases and at J to 4 bases, leaving 11 bases not matched to a gene. Germline loops: CDR1 SQVTM, CDR2 ANQGSEA. The CDR3 is 16 residues long. CDR3 bases: TGCAGCGTCACCTCAACGAGACTAGCGGGAGGAGAGACCCAGTACTTC. This sequence encodes CSVTSTRLAGGETQYF. Variable domain in full (rest from reference TRBV29-1 and TRBJ2-5): SAVISQKPSRDICQRGTSLTIQCQVDSQVTMMFWYRQQPGQSLTLIATANQGSEATYESGFVIDKFPISRPNLTFSTLTVSNMSPEDSSIYLCSVTSTRLAGGETQYFGPGTRLLVL.

In this sample, this clonotype turned up a few times. This chain links TRBV4-1 with TRBJ2-1; D unresolved. This CDR3 is 15 amino acids long. V was shortened by 2 bases and J by 4 bases, with 12 bases between the two germline ends. The germline CDR1 and CDR2 sequences are MGHRA and YSYEKL. The CDR3 sequence: CASSQKSRNYNEQFF. As DNA, the CDR3 is TGCGCCAGCAGCCAAAAAAGTCGGAATTACAATGAGCAGTTCTTC.

This clonotype was seen at least ten times. The V call is TRBV7-9, the J call TRBJ1-2, with no clear D. The V and J ends lost 5 bases and 6 bases respectively, with 13 bases between them. CDR1 SEHNR and CDR2 FQNEAQ come from the germline V gene (reference sequence). The CDR3 runs to 13 residues. The DNA for the CDR3 is TGTGCCAGCAGCCCCCGTGGAAGGGATGGCTACACCTTC. The encoded protein is CASSPRGRDGYTF. Based on the CDR3 plus reference TRBV7-9 and TRBJ1-2, the full variable domain is DTGVSQNPRHKITKRGQNVTFRCDPISEHNRLYWYRQTLGQGPEFLTYFQNEAQLEKSRLLSDRFSAERPKGSFSTLEIQRTEQGDSAMYLCASSPRGRDGYTFGSGTRLTVV.

This clonotype appeared a few times. This rearrangement joins TRBV12-3 or TRBV12-4 to TRBJ2-3, with a tentative D call TRBD1 (5 bases). This CDR3 has 15 residues. V dropped 6 bases and J dropped 2 bases, with 15 bases sitting between them. The CDR3 protein is CASSLDSAVTDTQYF. CDR3 nucleotide sequence: TGTGCCAGCAGCCTTGACAGCGCCGTCACAGATACGCAGTATTTT.

There are many counts of this clonotype. The genes are TRBV7-2 and TRBJ2-3; no clear D gene. The CDR3 has 13 amino acids. The germline V gene encodes CDR1 SGHTA and CDR2 FQGNSA. Trimming cost V 5 bases and J 4 bases, with 10 bases left between them. The CDR3: CASSTRPPDTQYF. The CDR3 bases are TGTGCCAGCAGCACAAGGCCCCCAGATACGCAGTATTTT.

This clonotype was recorded many times. The chain recombines TRBV12-3 or TRBV12-4 with TRBJ2-2; a possible D gene is TRBD1 (5 bases). V shed 7 bases and J shed 6 bases, with 6 bases lying between them. This CDR3 region has 11 residues. CDR3 region: CASKGPGELFF. In nucleotides, the CDR3 is TGTGCCAGCAAGGGGCCCGGGGAGCTGTTTTTT.

This clonotype was recorded at least ten times. V usage is TRBV28 and J usage is TRBJ2-4, with 11 bases identical to TRBD1. The V gene end was trimmed by 4 bases and the J gene end by 8 bases; junction bases not matched to a gene: 10. The length of the CDR3 is 16 residues. The germline gives CDR1 MDHEN, CDR2 SYDVKM. The CDR3 DNA reads as TGTGCCAGCAGTTCCCCCCGTGGGACAGGGGGGGACATTCAGTACTTC. It codes for CASSSPRGTGGDIQYF.

At least ten counts were recorded for this clonotype. The chain is built from TRBV27 and TRBJ2-7, with 7 positions matching TRBD2. V gave up 5 bases and J gave up 3 bases; unmatched junction bases: 19. CDR1 is MNHEY, CDR2 SMNVEV, per germline (reference sequence). The CDR3 is 18 amino acids. The CDR3 loop reads CASSLGGFEAGYLYEQYF. CDR3 coding DNA: TGTGCCAGCAGTCTGGGAGGGTTTGAGGCGGGATACCTCTACGAGCAGTACTTC.

This clonotype was detected many times. The rearrangement links TRBV11-2 to TRBJ2-5; TRBD2 aligns across 8 bases. This CDR3 contains 16 residues. Germline CDR1 and CDR2: SGHAT and FQNNGV. The trim removed 2 bases at V and 0 bases at J, leaving 5 bases unmatched. This CDR3 reads CASSLMASGYQETQYF. The CDR3 region has the DNA TGTGCCAGCAGCTTAATGGCTAGCGGGTACCAAGAGACCCAGTACTTC. The entire variable domain, with the rest obtained from reference TRBV11-2 and TRBJ2-5, is as follows: EAGVAQSPRYKIIEKRQSVAFWCNPISGHATLYWYQQILGQGPKLLIQFQNNGVVDDSQLPKDRFSAERLKGVDSTLKIQPAKLEDSAVYLCASSLMASGYQETQYFGPGTRLLVL.

This clonotype was seen many times. V gene TRBV5-6 combines with J gene TRBJ2-7; D gene ambiguous. The germline V gene encodes CDR1 SGHDT and CDR2 YYEEEE. Trimming removed 4 bases from V and 3 bases from J, with 8 bases in between. The CDR3 covers 12 residues. CDR3 sequence reads: CASSPRGYEQYF. CDR3 nucleotides: TGTGCCAGCAGCCCCCGCGGCTACGAGCAGTACTTC.

This clonotype was counted between two and nine times. The rearrangement links TRBV24-1 to TRBJ2-7; D possibly corresponds to TRBD2 (6 bases). The CDR3 has 12 amino acids. Germline V gives CDR1 KGHDR, CDR2 SFDVKD. V shed 10 bases and J shed 1 base, with 10 bases lying between them. The chain's CDR3 is CATGGLSYEQYF. The CDR3 bases are TGTGCCACGGGGGGACTTTCCTACGAGCAGTACTTC.

This clonotype was seen more than once but under ten times. The chain links TRBV24-1 to TRBJ2-7; D might be TRBD1 or TRBD2, each matching 5 bases. Germline V gene data show CDR1 as KGHDR and CDR2 as SFDVKD. The V gene lost 5 bases and the J gene lost 12 bases, with 16 bases spanning the gap. This CDR3 has 12 residues. CDR3 amino acids: CATSVPRDAAYF. CDR3 coding DNA: TGTGCCACCAGTGTTCCCCGGGACGCCGCGTACTTC.

The chain is built from TRBV6-1 and TRBJ1-1, with no clear D. Germline CDR1 is MNHNS and CDR2 is SASEGT. The CDR3 has 13 amino acids. V lost 4 bases and J lost 2, with 8 bases in between. CDR3 loop: CASSAYSNTEAFF. The CDR3, as DNA: TGTGCCAGCAGTGCTTATTCTAACACTGAAGCTTTCTTT.

The CDR3 bases are TGTGCCAGCAAGGGGGCCCCCAGCACAGATACGCAGTATTTT. Translated: CASKGAPSTDTQYF. The V and J genes are TRBV7-9 and TRBJ2-3; 7 nucleotides align to TRBD1. The CDR3 extends over 14 amino acids. V was pared by 7 bases and J by 0 bases, with 4 bases of the junction left unmatched. Germline V gene sequence: CDR1 SEHNR, CDR2 FQNEAQ (reference sequence).

This chain joins TRBV4-3 and TRBJ2-7; the match to TRBD2 covers 10 bases. Germline V gene sequence: CDR1 LGHNA, CDR2 YSLEER. V lost 0 bases to trimming and J lost 7 bases; unmatched junction nucleotides: 9. The CDR3 spans 16 residues. The CDR3 sequence is CASSQEPAGGPGEQYF. The CDR3 DNA reads as TGCGCCAGCAGCCAAGAGCCAGCGGGAGGGCCGGGAGAGCAGTACTTC.

The sample holds many counts of this clonotype. This chain connects TRBV4-2 to TRBJ2-7, with D perhaps being TRBD1 or TRBD2 (7 bases each). The germline CDR1 and CDR2 sequences are LGHNA and YNFKEQ. V dropped 3 bases and J dropped 0 bases, with 18 bases sitting between them. CDR3 length: 17 amino acids. CDR3 sequence: CASSQSGGLRHSYEQYF. CDR3 bases: TGTGCCAGCAGCCAGTCAGGGGGACTACGCCACTCCTACGAGCAGTACTTC.

This clonotype has more than one count but fewer than ten. The genes are TRBV10-3 and TRBJ2-1, with D perhaps matching TRBD2 (6 bases). The CDR3 is made up of 13 amino acids. Germline V gene lookup returns CDR1 ENHRY and CDR2 SYGVKD. Trimming cost V 7 bases and J 3 bases, with 10 bases left between them. The DNA of the CDR3 is TGTGCCATCATCCGGGGGAACTACAATGAGCAGTTCTTC. Translating gives CAIIRGNYNEQFF.

V usage is TRBV20-1 and J usage is TRBJ1-5, with 7 bases matching TRBD1. This CDR3 contains 17 residues. Unmatched junction bases numbered 14, after V lost 5 bases and J lost 1 base. From germline, CDR1 is DFQATT and CDR2 SNEGSKA (reference sequence). The CDR3 nucleotides are TGCAGTGCTTCCAGGGGGAACAGGGAGCTCAGCAATCAGCCCCAGCATTTT. Its translation: CSASRGNRELSNQPQHF.

This clonotype was found a few times. This chain links TRBV7-2 with TRBJ2-3; 8 bases fit TRBD2. Germline values: CDR1 SGHTA, CDR2 FQGNSA. The CDR3 has 16 amino acids. The V gene end was trimmed by 5 bases and the J gene end by 0 bases; junction bases not matched to a gene: 7. DNA of the CDR3: TGTGCCAGCAGCCCACTAGCGGTTTGGAGCACAGATACGCAGTATTTT. This encodes CASSPLAVWSTDTQYF.

The chain uses TRBV12-3 or TRBV12-4 and TRBJ2-6; 8 bases align to TRBD1. V lost 10 bases, J lost 0 bases, and 8 bases stayed unmatched. This CDR3 contains 16 residues. Written as DNA, the CDR3 is TGTGCCACCGGACAGGGCGACTTCTCTGGGGCCAACGTCCTGACTTTC. Translating it yields CATGQGDFSGANVLTF.

J is TRBJ2-7 and V is TRBV27, with D maybe TRBD2 (6 bases). Germline CDR1 is MNHEY and CDR2 is SMNVEV (reference sequence). V shed 3 bases and J shed 6 bases, with 15 bases lying between them. The CDR3 covers 14 residues. CDR3 in amino acids: CASSFGEALGEQYF. The CDR3, as DNA: TGTGCCAGCAGTTTCGGGGAGGCCCTCGGCGAGCAGTACTTC.

The J gene is TRBJ1-3, the V gene TRBV30; 7 bases agree with TRBD1. With 4 bases clipped from V and 4 bases from J, the junction kept 10 bases outside the gene matches. This CDR3 contains 15 residues. Germline CDR1 is GTSNPN and CDR2 is SVGIG (reference sequence). DNA for the CDR3: TGTGCCTGGACCCCTAAACAGGGGCTCGGAAACACCATATATTTT. The encoded protein is CAWTPKQGLGNTIYF.